This T cell receptor (beta chain) was sequenced for a study of monozygotic twins with inflammatory bowel disease. The study's findings and limits: IBD patients shared fewer clonotypes with others than healthy twins, especially with disease activity. Among the T cells, different subtypes could not be distinguished.

Germline values: CDR1 SGHTA, CDR2 FQGNSA. The CDR3 length is 14 residues. Incorporation of UMIs carrying a 6-nucleotide sample barcode was performed by template switching. From the 5' RACE reads, TCRdb lists one entry per CDR3 protein and no DNA. Its table lists over 100,000 distinct CDR3 sequences. Note on this clonotype: Its antigen is as yet unknown.

No sorting of T cells preceded isolation of total RNA from whole blood. Sequences were obtained from blood. The clonotype was recovered from a human donor with ulcerative colitis or Crohn's disease, or a healthy co-twin of an affected twin (not recorded which). The chain joins TRBV7-2 to TRBJ1-2. Here the CDR3 reads CASSLRLLGYGYTF.